The rows below give T cell receptor beta chains drawn from one sample of a study of response to subunit inactivated influenza vaccine. TCRdb reprocessed the RT-PCR reads with MiXCR, giving one entry per CDR3 protein. This table has hundreds of thousands of distinct CDR3 sequences, 6.5% to 8% appearing once. Sequencing used PBMCs from blood, obtained 23 months after vaccination. Receptors originate from a man between 50 and 69 years old who received an inactivated influenza vaccine. CDR3s include the opening cysteine and the closing phenylalanine or tryptophan. The D gene is left open where the match is weak. Not every row has a clone size; where given, it reads once, few, many or a size class.

clone_size j_call d_call v_call cdr3_nt cdr3_aa
. TRBJ1-1 . TRBV6-5 TGTGCCAGCGGCTATATGAACACTGAAGCTTTCTTT CASGYMNTEAFF
many TRBJ2-3 . TRBV6-2/TRBV6-3 TGTGCCAGCAGGGCATACCTTACCACAGATACGCAGTATTTT CASRAYLTTDTQYF
. TRBJ2-1 . TRBV5-1 TGCGCCAGCAGCAAGGGGACTGCGAATGAGCAGTTCTTC CASSKGTANEQFF
. TRBJ1-2 TRBD1 TRBV12-3/TRBV12-4 TGTGCCACTGCGACAGGGGGAAGTAATGGCTACACCTTC CATATGGSNGYTF
few TRBJ2-5 . TRBV20-1 TGCAGTGCCCACGTCGGGGGCGCGGAGACCCAGTACTTC CSAHVGGAETQYF
many TRBJ2-5 . TRBV6-5 TGTGCCAGCAGTTACGGAGAGACCCAGTACTTC CASSYGETQYF
many TRBJ2-7 . TRBV11-2 TGTGCCAGCAGCTTAGTTGGCAGGGGAACCTACGAGCAGTACTTC CASSLVGRGTYEQYF
few TRBJ2-7 . TRBV29-1 TGCAGCGTTGGAGGGGTAGCCTACGAGCAGTACTTC CSVGGVAYEQYF
few TRBJ2-1 . TRBV20-1 TGCAGTGCTAGAGATAGTCGGTGGTATGAGCAGTTCTTC CSARDSRWYEQFF
many TRBJ1-1 . TRBV7-9 TGTGCCAGCAGCTTAGGGGGCGACAACACTGAAGCTTTCTTT CASSLGGDNTEAFF
few TRBJ2-1 . TRBV9 TGTGCCAGCAGATCTTCCGGGATGACAGACAATGAGCAGTTCTTC CASRSSGMTDNEQFF
few TRBJ2-7 TRBD2 TRBV6-2/TRBV6-3 TGTGCCAGCAGTCTACGGGGGGAGACAGTACCCTACGAGCAGTACTTC CASSLRGETVPYEQYF
. TRBJ2-5 TRBD1 TRBV27 TGTGCCAGCAGTCCCTATAAGGGGGCTTGGGAGACCCAGTACTTC CASSPYKGAWETQYF
. TRBJ2-1 . TRBV4-2 TGTGCCAGCAGCCAATCTTTGCGGGGAGGAAATGAGCAGTTCTTC CASSQSLRGGNEQFF
many TRBJ2-3 TRBD2 TRBV2 TGTGCCAGCAGCGCCGGGACTAGCGGGAGTTTCTTAGATACGCAGTATTTT CASSAGTSGSFLDTQYF
many TRBJ1-5 . TRBV3-1 TGTGCCAGCAGCCAAGGGACGGACCCCTCCCCCCATAATCAGCCCCAGCATTTT CASSQGTDPSPHNQPQHF
. TRBJ2-7 . TRBV6-5 TGTGCCAGCAGTTACGGGCTAGAGGTCGAGCAGTACTTC CASSYGLEVEQYF
few TRBJ1-6 . TRBV12-3/TRBV12-4 TGTGCCAGCAGTCAAGATGGGACCGGTTATAATTCACCCCTCCACTTT CASSQDGTGYNSPLHF
. TRBJ2-5 . TRBV7-2 TGTGCCAGCAGCCGGGGGCGGGAACAAGAGACCCAGTACTTC CASSRGREQETQYF
many TRBJ2-5 TRBD2 TRBV5-1 TGCGCCAGCAGCGAAGGGACTAGGCGAGAGACCCAGTACTTC CASSEGTRRETQYF